This entry features one T cell receptor beta chain sequence. Mismatch with germline at one junction end may stem from a read error. Germline V CDR1 and CDR2: MGHDK, SYGVNS. This CDR3 has 15 amino acids. Per the study methods: Nucleated cell number was recorded as an estimate derived from reference gene primer amplification. Some clones are missing from TCRdb's copy, which holds only in-frame ones; the method was immunoSEQ multiplex PCR. The V and J calls and clone size come from that table; D and trimming were worked out from the DNA. The sample shows some 61,000 clones, 70% to 90% of them seen only once. This record comes from a study of blood T cell repertoires in COVID-19. Study at large: COVID-19 samples from acute and convalescent phases originated in the United States, Italy and Spain. From T cells, B-cell-depleted T cells, or PBMCs came the material, which was cDNA or gDNA.

This chain joins TRBV25-1 and TRBJ2-3; possible D gene TRBD2, 7 bases. The origin of this receptor is a man aged 30-40 years with acute or convalescent COVID-19. Sequenced material: peripheral blood. CDR3 DNA: TGTGCCAACAGTGAGGGGGGGACTGAAGATTTCTCGCAGTATTTT. Translating gives CANSEGGTEDFSQYF. The whole variable domain, remainder taken from reference TRBV25-1 and TRBJ2-3, is EADIYQTPRYLVIGTGKKITLECSQTMGHDKMYWYQQDPGMELHLIHYSYGVNSTEKGDLSSESTVSRIRTEHFPLTLESARPSHTSQYLCANSEGGTEDFSQYFGPGTRLTVL.